Here is one T cell receptor (beta chain) with its context. Its antigen remains unknown. Data came from immunoSEQ multiplex PCR; TCRdb stores just in-frame clones and leaves some out. The data contain about 21,000 clones, 81% of them singletons. CDR3 length: 16 amino acids. V lost 1 base and J lost 2; bases outside the gene matches: 4. Germline V gives CDR1 MGHRA, CDR2 YSYEKL. The nonmyeloablative bone marrow transplants came from related graft donors, with transient mixed chimerism. These data come from a study of Tregs in tolerant kidney transplant recipients. Study observations and caveats: Tolerant patients' donor-specific Tregs expanded beyond overall Tregs, suggesting antigen-driven growth.

V usage is TRBV4-1 and J usage is TRBJ2-3; 9 bases match TRBD2. Source: CD8+ T cells from blood (PBMCs), taken 6 months after the transplant. The receptor comes from a human patient who received a combined kidney and bone marrow transplant. A subset of T cells may come from the graft donor. CDR3 residues: CASSQVRTSATDTQYF. In DNA, the CDR3 is TGCGCCAGCAGCCAAGTCCGGACTAGCGCCACAGATACGCAGTATTTT.